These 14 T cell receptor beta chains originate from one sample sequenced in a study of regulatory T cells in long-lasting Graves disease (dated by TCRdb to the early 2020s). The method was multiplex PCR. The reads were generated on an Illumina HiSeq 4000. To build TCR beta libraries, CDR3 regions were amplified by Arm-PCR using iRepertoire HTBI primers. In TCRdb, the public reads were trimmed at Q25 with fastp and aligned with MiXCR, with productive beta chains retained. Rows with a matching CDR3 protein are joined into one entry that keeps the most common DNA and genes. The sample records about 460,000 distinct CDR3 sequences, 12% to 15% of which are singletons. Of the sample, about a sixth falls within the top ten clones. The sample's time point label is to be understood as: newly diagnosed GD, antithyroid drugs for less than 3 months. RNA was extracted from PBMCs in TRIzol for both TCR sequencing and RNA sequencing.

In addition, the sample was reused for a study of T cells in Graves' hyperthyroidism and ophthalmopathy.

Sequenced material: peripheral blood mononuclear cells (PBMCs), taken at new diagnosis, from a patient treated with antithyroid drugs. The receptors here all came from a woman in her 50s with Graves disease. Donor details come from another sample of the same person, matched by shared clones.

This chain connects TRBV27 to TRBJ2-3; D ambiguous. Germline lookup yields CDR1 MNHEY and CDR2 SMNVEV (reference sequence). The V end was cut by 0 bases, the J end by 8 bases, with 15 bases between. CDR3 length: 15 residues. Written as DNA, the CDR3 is TGTGCCAGCAGTTTATCTAAACGATACACCGTTACGCAGTATTTT. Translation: CASSLSKRYTVTQYF.

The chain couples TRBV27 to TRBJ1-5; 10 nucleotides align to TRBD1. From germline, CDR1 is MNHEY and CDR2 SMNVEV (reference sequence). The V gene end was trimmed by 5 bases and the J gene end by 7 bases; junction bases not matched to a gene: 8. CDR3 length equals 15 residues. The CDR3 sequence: CASSPGTGAFQPQHF. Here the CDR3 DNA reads TGTGCCAGCAGTCCCGGGACAGGGGCGTTCCAGCCCCAGCATTTT.

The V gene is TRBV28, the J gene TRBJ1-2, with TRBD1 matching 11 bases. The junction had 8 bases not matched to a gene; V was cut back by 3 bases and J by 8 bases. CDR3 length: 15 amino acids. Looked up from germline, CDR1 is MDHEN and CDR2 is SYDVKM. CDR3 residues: CASSLAGQGARGYTF. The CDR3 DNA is TGTGCCAGCAGTTTGGCCGGACAGGGGGCCCGCGGCTACACCTTC.

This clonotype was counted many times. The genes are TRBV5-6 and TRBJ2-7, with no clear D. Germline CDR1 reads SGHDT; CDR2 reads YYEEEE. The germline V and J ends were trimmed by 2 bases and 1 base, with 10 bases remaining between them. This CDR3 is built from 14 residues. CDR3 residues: CASSFGDGSYEQYF. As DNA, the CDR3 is TGTGCCAGCAGCTTCGGAGACGGGTCCTACGAGCAGTACTTC.

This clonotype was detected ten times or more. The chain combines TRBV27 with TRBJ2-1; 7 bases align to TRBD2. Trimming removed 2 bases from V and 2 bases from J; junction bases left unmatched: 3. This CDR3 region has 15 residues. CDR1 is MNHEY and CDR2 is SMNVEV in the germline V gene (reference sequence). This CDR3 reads CASSLAGLAYNEQFF. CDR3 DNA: TGTGCCAGCAGTTTAGCCGGACTAGCCTACAATGAGCAGTTCTTC.

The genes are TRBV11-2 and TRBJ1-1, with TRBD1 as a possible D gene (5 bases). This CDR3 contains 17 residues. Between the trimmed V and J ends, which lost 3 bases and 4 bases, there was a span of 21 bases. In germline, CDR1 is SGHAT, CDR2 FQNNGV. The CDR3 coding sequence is TGTGCCAGCAGCTTCGCCCCAAGGGGCCGGTCCCTCACTGAAGCTTTCTTT. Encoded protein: CASSFAPRGRSLTEAFF.

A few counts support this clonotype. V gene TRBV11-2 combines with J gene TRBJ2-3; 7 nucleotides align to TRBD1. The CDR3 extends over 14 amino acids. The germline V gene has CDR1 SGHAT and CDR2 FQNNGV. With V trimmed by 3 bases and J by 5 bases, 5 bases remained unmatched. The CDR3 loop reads CASSFRTGRDTQYF. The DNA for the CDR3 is TGTGCCAGCAGCTTCCGGACAGGTCGAGATACGCAGTATTTT. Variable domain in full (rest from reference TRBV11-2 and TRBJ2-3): EAGVAQSPRYKIIEKRQSVAFWCNPISGHATLYWYQQILGQGPKLLIQFQNNGVVDDSQLPKDRFSAERLKGVDSTLKIQPAKLEDSAVYLCASSFRTGRDTQYFGPGTRLTVL.

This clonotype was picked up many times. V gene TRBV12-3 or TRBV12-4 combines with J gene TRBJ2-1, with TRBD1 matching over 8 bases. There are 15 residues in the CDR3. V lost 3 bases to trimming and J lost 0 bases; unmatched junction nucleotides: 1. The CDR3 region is CASSFTGGSYNEQFF. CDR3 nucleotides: TGTGCCAGCAGTTTCACAGGGGGCTCCTACAATGAGCAGTTCTTC.

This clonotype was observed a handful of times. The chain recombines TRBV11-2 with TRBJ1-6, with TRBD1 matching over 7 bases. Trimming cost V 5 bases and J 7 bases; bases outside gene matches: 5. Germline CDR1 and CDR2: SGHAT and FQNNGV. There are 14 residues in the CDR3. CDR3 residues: CASSRDRANSPLHF. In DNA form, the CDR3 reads TGTGCCAGCAGCCGAGACAGGGCGAATTCACCCCTCCACTTT.

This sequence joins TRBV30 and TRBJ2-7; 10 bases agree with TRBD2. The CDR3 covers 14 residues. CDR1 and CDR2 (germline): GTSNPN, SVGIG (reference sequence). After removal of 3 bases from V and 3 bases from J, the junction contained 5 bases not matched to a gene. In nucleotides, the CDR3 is TGTGCCTGGAGCCGACTAGCGGGCGGCTACGAGCAGTACTTC. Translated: CAWSRLAGGYEQYF.

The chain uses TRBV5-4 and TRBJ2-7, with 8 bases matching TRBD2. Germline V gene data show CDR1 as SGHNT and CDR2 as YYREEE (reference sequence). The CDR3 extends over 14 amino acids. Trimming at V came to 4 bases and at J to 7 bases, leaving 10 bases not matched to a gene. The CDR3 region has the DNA TGTGCCAGCAGCCCGACTAGCGCCGACACGGAGCAGTACTTC. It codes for CASSPTSADTEQYF.

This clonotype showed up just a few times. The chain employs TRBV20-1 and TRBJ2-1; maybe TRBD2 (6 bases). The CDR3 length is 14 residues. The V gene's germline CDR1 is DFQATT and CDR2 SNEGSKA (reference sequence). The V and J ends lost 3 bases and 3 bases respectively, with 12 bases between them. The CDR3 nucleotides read TGCAGTGCTAGCGGGAGAGCTGGCTACAATGAGCAGTTCTTC. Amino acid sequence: CSASGRAGYNEQFF.

The CDR3 DNA reads TGTGCCAGCAGTTACAGAGGGGGGGCTGGAAACACCATATATTTT. Translation: CASSYRGGAGNTIYF. This chain uses TRBV6-5 with TRBJ1-3; D is possibly TRBD1 (6 bases). Trimming removed 2 bases from V and 2 bases from J, with 10 bases in between. Looked up from germline, CDR1 is MNHEY and CDR2 is SVGAGI. This CDR3 is 15 amino acids long.

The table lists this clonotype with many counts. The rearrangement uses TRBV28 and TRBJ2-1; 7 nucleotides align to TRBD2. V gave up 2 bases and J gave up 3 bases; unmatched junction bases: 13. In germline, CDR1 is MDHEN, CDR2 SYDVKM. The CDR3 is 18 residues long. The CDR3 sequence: CASSLQAGVPGGYNEQFF. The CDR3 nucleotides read TGTGCCAGCAGTTTACAGGCGGGAGTCCCGGGAGGCTACAATGAGCAGTTCTTC.